This TCR beta chain was profiled in a study of response to subunit inactivated influenza vaccine. TCRdb recomputed calls from the RT-PCR reads with MiXCR, one row per CDR3 protein. The sample shows 500,000 to 600,000 distinct CDR3 sequences, 16% of them seen only once. Germline V lookup: CDR1 SGDLS, CDR2 YYNGEE. This CDR3 is 15 amino acids long. Trimming cost V 2 bases and J 0 bases; bases outside gene matches: 2. Note on this clonotype: The antigen is undetermined.

Study-wide findings and caveats: With each seasonal influenza vaccination, the authors suggested, few new T cells are recruited.

The sequence derives from a man aged 45-69 years who received an inactivated influenza vaccine. The starting material was CD4+ T cells sorted from PBMCs, obtained roughly 24 months after vaccination. The rearrangement uses TRBV9 and TRBJ2-4, with 7 bases aligning to TRBD2. This CDR3 is CASSVAGVAKNIQYF. CDR3 DNA: TGTGCCAGCAGCGTCGCGGGAGTAGCCAAAAACATTCAGTACTTC.